This T cell receptor beta chain was recorded in a study of regulatory T cells in long-lasting Graves disease. Across the whole study: Positive TSH receptor antibodies alongside over 5 years of antithyroid drugs were what marked Graves' disease as persistent.

Described time point: persistent/refractory GD, antithyroid drugs over 5 years with positive TRAb. The TCR library was prepared using RNA isolated from PBMCs. Assembly of TCR beta libraries relied on iRepertoire HTBI primers together with Arm-PCR of CDR3 regions. TCRdb re-called the multiplex PCR reads through MiXCR, storing one row per CDR3 protein. In the table there are 600,000 to 800,000 distinct CDR3 sequences, around 30% of which are singletons. Trimming stripped 3 bases from V and 7 bases from J, with 13 bases between. Germline loops: CDR1 DFQATT, CDR2 SNEGSKA (reference sequence). CDR3 length: 13 residues.

The sequence was collected from a female donor with Graves disease. The input for sequencing was peripheral blood mononuclear cells (PBMCs), taken when the disease was refractory, from a patient treated with antithyroid drugs. This chain uses TRBV20-1 with TRBJ1-5; D perhaps matches TRBD1 (5 bases). DNA of the CDR3: TGCAGTGCTAGGGGCAGGGAGGGGCAGCCCCAGCATTTT. It encodes CSARGREGQPQHF.